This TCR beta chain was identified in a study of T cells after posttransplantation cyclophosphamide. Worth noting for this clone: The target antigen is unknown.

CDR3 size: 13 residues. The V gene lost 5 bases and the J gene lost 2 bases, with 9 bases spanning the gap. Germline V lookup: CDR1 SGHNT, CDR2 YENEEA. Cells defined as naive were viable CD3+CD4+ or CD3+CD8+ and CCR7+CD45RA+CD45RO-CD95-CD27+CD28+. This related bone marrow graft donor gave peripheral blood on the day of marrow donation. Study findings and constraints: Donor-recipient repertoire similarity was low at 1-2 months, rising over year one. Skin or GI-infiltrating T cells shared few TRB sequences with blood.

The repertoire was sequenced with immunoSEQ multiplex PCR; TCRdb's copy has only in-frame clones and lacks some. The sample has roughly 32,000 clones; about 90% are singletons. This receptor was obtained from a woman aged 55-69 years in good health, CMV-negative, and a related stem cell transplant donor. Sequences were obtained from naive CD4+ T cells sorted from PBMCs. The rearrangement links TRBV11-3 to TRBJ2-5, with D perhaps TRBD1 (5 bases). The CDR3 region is CASSPPGQETQYF. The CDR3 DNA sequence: TGTGCCAGCAGCCCCCCAGGGCAAGAGACCCAGTACTTC.